This T cell receptor beta chain was identified in a study of blood T cells in healthy people across ages. Notes on the study in general: CMV status of donors was not determined, possibly confounding expanded clonotype changes. In older individuals, TCR beta diversity per million T cells was lower, falling roughly linearly with age. It was held that the diversity estimates obtained from one million T cells were underestimates.

On this clonotype: The antigen remains unidentified.

This CDR3 has 15 amino acids. From germline, CDR1 is SNHLY and CDR2 FYNNEI. The junction had 11 bases not matched to a gene; V was cut back by 8 bases and J by 8 bases. PBMCs, at least 6 million per sample, were isolated. With a J-beta primer mix and a sample-barcoded 5' primer, a second PCR ran about 6 to 11 cycles. TCRdb analysed the 5' RACE reads with MiXCR anew, one entry per CDR3 protein. The top ten clones hold around 24% of a sample with hundreds of thousands of distinct CDR3 sequences, approximately 60% of them seen once. The chain carries TRBV2 and TRBJ2-1; 11 nucleotides agree with TRBD1. The source is a man aged 35 to 55 in good health. The sample was blood. The CDR3 is CASPSGTGGRHEQFF. The CDR3 bases are TGTGCCAGCCCCTCCGGGACAGGGGGTCGGCATGAGCAGTTCTTC.